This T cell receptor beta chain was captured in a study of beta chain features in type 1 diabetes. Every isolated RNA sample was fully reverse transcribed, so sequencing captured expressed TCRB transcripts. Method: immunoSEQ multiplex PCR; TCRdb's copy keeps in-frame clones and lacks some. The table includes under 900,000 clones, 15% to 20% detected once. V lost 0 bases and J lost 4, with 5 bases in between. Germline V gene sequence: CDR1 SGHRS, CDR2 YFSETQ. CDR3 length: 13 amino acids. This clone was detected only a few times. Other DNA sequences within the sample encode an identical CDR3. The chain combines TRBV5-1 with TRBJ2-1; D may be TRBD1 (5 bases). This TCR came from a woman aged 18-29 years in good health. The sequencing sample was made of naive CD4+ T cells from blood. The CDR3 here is CASSLGTYNEQFF. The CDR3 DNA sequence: TGCGCCAGCAGCTTGGGGACATACAATGAGCAGTTCTTC.